The subject of this entry is one T cell receptor (beta chain). Its antigen is currently unknown. This entry belongs to a study of cytomegalovirus exposure and HLA in healthy donors. Points from the study as a whole: In a later analysis, donors in an Asian-associated ancestry cluster reportedly had fewer N-insertions in productive TCRs than the cohort mean. Later examination showed HLA-associated TCR beta chains had greater clonal expansion than equally common others. Across donors, most TCRs were seen rarely, yet some public ones were widespread.

Germline CDR1 and CDR2: MNHNS and SASEGT. CDR3 length equals 15 residues. V lost 9 bases and J lost 1; bases outside the gene matches: 10. Use of 60 Vbeta and 13 Jbeta primers characterized the PCR. Authors' data handling: Later, an analysis found about 80 million unique TCR beta chains, and roughly 9.9 million of these were shared. TCRdb's copy holds only in-frame clones and misses some; the assay was immunoSEQ multiplex PCR. V, J and clone size are those of that table, while D and trimming were read from the DNA. This table has some 170,000 clones, more than 60% appearing once. The sequence came from a human donor in good health. Sequences were obtained from PBMCs. The chain employs TRBV6-1 and TRBJ1-1; 8 positions match TRBD1. The CDR3 loop is CASSIGTGGNTEAFF. The CDR3, as DNA: TGTGCCAGTAGCATCGGGACAGGAGGGAACACTGAAGCTTTCTTT.